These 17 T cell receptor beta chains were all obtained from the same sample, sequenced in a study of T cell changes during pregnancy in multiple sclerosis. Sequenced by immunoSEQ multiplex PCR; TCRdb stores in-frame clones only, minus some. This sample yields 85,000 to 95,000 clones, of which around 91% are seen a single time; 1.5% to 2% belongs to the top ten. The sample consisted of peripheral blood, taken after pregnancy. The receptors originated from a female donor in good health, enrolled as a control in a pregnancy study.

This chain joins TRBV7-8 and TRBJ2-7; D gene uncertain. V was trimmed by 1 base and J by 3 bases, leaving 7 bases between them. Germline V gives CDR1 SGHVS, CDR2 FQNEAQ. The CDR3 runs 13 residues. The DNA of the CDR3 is TGTGCCAGCAGCTTAGGTTACAGCTACGAGCAGTACTTC. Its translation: CASSLGYSYEQYF.

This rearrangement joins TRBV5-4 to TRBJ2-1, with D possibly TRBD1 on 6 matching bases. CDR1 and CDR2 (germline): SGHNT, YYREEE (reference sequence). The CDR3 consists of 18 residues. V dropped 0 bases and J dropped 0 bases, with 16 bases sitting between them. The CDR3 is CASSLAKGQPISYNEQFF. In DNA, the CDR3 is TGTGCCAGCAGCTTGGCCAAAGGACAGCCTATCTCCTACAATGAGCAGTTCTTC.

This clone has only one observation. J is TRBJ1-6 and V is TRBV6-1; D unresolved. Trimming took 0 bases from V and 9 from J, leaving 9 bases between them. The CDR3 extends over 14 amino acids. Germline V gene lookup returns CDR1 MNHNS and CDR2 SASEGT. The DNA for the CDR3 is TGTGCCAGCAGTGAAGCTGCGGCTCTTTCACCCCTCCACTTT. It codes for CASSEAAALSPLHF.

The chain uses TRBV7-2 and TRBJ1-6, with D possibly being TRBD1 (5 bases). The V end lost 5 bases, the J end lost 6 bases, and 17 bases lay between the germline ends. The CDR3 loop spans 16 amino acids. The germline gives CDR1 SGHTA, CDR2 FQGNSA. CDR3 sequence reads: CASSPWGGNINSPLHF. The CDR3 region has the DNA TGTGCCAGCAGCCCTTGGGGGGGAAATATTAATTCACCCCTCCACTTT.

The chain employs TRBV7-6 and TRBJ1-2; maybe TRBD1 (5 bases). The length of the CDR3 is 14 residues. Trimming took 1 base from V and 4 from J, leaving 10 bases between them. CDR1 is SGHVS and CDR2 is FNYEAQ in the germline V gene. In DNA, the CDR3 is TGTGCCAGCAGCTTAGATCAGGGCGGCTATGGCTACACCTTC. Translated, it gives CASSLDQGGYGYTF.

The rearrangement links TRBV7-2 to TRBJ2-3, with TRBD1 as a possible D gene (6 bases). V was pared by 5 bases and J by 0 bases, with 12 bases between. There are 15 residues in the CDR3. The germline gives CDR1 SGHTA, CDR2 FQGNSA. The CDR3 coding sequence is TGTGCCAGCAGCCCAAGTAGGGGGAGCACAGATACGCAGTATTTT. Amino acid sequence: CASSPSRGSTDTQYF.

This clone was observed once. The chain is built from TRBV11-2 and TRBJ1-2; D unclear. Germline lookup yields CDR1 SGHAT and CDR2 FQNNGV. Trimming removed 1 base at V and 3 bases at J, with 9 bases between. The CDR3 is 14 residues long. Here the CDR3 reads CASSLAVGDYGYTF. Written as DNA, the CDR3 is TGTGCCAGCAGCTTAGCGGTCGGGGACTATGGCTACACCTTC.

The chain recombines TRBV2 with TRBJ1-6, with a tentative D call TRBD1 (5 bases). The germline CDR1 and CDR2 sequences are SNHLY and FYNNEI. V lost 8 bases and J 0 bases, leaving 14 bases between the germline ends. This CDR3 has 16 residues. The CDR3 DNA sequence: TGTGCCAGCGTGGAGGGGCGGAGCTCCTATAATTCACCCCTCCACTTT. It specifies CASVEGRSSYNSPLHF.

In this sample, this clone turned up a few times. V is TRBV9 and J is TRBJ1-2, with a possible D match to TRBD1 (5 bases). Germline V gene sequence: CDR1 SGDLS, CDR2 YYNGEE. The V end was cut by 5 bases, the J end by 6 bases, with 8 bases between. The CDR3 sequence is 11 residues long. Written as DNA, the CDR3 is TGTGCCAGCAGGCGGGACGATGGCTACACCTTC. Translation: CASRRDDGYTF.

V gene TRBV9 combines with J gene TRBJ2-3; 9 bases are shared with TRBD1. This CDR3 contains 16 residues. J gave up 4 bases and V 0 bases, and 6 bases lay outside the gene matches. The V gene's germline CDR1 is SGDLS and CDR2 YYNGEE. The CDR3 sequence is CASSVGDRVVADTQYF. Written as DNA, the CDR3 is TGTGCCAGCAGCGTAGGGGACAGGGTCGTGGCAGATACGCAGTATTTT.

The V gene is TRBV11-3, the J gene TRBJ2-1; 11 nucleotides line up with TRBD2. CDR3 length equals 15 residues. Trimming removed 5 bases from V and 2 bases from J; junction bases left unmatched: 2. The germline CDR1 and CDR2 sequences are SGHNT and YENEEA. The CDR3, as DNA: TGTGCCAGCAGCCGTAGCGGGGGGGCCTACAATGAGCAGTTCTTC. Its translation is CASSRSGGAYNEQFF. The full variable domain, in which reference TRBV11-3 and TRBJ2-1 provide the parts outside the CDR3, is EAGVVQSPRYKIIEKKQPVAFWCNPISGHNTLYWYLQNLGQGPELLIRYENEEAVDDSQLPKDRFSAERLKGVDSTLKIQPAELGDSAVYLCASSRSGGAYNEQFFGPGTRLTVL.

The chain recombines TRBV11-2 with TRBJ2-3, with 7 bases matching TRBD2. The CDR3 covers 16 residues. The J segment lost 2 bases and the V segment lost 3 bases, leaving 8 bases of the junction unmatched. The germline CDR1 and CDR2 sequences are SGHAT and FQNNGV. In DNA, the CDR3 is TGTGCCAGCAGCTTCGGTGGCGGGGGTCCCACAGATACGCAGTATTTT. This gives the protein CASSFGGGGPTDTQYF.

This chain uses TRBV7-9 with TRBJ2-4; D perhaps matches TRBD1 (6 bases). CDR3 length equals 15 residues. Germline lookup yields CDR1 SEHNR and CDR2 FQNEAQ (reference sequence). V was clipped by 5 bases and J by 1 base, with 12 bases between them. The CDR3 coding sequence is TGTGCCAGCAGCCACACAGGGCTCGCCAAAAACATTCAGTACTTC. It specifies CASSHTGLAKNIQYF.

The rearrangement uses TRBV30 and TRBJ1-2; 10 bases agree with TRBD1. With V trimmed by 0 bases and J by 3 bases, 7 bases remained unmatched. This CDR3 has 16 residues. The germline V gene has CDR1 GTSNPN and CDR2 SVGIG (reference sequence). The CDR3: CAWSVLGDRGHYGYTF. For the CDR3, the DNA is TGTGCCTGGAGTGTACTCGGGGACAGGGGACACTATGGCTACACCTTC.

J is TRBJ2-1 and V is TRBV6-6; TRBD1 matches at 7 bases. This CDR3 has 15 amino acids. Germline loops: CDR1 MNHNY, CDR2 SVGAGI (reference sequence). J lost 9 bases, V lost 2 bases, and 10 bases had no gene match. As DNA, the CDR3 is TGTGCCAGCAGTTACGATGGACAGGAAATCCGTGAGCAGTTCTTC. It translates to CASSYDGQEIREQFF.

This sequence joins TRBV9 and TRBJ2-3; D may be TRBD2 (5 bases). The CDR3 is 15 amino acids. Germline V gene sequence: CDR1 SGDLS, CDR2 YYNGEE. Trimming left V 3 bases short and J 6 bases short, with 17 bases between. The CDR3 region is CASSGPGNPPDTQYF. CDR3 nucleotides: TGTGCCAGCAGCGGGCCGGGAAACCCGCCGGATACGCAGTATTTT.

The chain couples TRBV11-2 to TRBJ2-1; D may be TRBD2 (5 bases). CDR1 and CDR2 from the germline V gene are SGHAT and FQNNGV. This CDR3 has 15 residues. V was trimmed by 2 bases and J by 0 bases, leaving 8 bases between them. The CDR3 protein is CASSLNGVSYNEQFF. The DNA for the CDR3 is TGTGCCAGCAGCTTAAACGGGGTCTCCTACAATGAGCAGTTCTTC.